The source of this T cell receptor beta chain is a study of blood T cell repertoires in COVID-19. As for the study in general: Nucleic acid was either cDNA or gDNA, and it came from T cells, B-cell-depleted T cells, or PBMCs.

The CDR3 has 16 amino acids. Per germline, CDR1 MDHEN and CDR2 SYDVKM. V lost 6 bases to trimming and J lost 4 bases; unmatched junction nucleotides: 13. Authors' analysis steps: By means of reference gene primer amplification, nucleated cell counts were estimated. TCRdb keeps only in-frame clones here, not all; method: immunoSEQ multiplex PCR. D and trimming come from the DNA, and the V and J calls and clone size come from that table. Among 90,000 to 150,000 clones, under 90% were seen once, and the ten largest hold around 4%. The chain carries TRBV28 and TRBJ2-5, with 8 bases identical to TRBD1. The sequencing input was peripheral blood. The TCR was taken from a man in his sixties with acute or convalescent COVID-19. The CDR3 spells CASRLMAGGRLETQYF. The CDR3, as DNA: TGTGCCAGCAGACTGATGGCAGGGGGCAGATTAGAGACCCAGTACTTC.